This T cell receptor (beta chain) was captured in a study of cytomegalovirus exposure and HLA in healthy donors. Study in general: Researchers found that roughly 81% of 300 to 450 genotyped donors fell within the Caucasian-associated ancestry cluster. Study-level points and caveats: Most TCRs appeared rarely, but some public TCRs recurred in many donors. TRBV6-2, TRBV6-3 and some other V segments were unresolvable in 87-base-pair reads.

PCR amplification relied on 60 Vbeta primers (plus 13 Jbeta primers). Sequencing used immunoSEQ multiplex PCR; TCRdb keeps in-frame clones, though not all of them. The table shows around 130,000 clones, with 70% to 75% occurring only once. The V end was cut by 5 bases, the J end by 1 base, with 12 bases between. Germline values: CDR1 SGHTA, CDR2 FQGTGA. CDR3 size: 14 residues. Each donor was nominally healthy when sampled (though unrecorded immune exposures were likely). Regarding this clone: The antigen is undetermined.

The sample was PBMCs. The rearrangement uses TRBV7-3 and TRBJ2-7, with D perhaps TRBD1 (5 bases). This TCR was sampled from a woman aged 40 to 50 in good health and CMV-seropositive. CDR3 in amino acids: CASSMSRDSYEQYF. For the CDR3, the DNA is TGTGCCAGCAGCATGTCCAGGGATTCCTACGAGCAGTACTTC. Full variable domain (outside the CDR3, taken from reference TRBV7-3 and TRBJ2-7): GAGVSQTPSNKVTEKGKYVELRCDPISGHTALYWYRQSLGQGPEFLIYFQGTGAADDSGLPNDRFFAVRPEGSVSTLKIQRTERGDSAVYLCASSMSRDSYEQYFGPGTRLTVT.